These 30 T cell receptor beta chains were all obtained from the same sample, sequenced in a study of cytomegalovirus exposure and HLA in healthy donors. In the PCR, 60 Vbeta and 13 Jbeta primers were used. The method was immunoSEQ multiplex PCR; TCRdb's version includes in-frame clones alone and lacks a portion of them. Here the sample spans over 100,000 clones, roughly 73% being singletons. Sequences were obtained from PBMCs. These receptors originate from a woman under 40 in good health and CMV-seronegative.

This clone was found a few times. The rearrangement joins TRBV30 to TRBJ1-1; D is ambiguous. Per germline, CDR1 GTSNPN and CDR2 SVGIG (reference sequence). Trimming cost V 1 base and J 2 bases, with 8 bases left between them. The CDR3 contains 13 residues. In DNA, the CDR3 is TGTGCCTGGAGTGCGTCCTTTAACACTGAAGCTTTCTTT. This translates into CAWSASFNTEAFF.

This clone is a singleton in its sample. This chain joins TRBV5-4 and TRBJ2-1; tentatively, D is TRBD1 (5 bases). The CDR3 runs 14 residues. Trimming took off 3 bases at V and 5 bases at J, with 12 bases between the two ends. Germline CDR1 reads SGHNT; CDR2 reads YYREEE (reference sequence). CDR3 amino acids: CASSSFEDNNEQFF. The DNA for the CDR3 is TGTGCCAGCAGCTCCTTCGAGGACAACAATGAGCAGTTCTTC.

This clone was seen more than once but under ten times. The chain joins TRBV6-5 to TRBJ2-1; 10 bases match TRBD1. From germline, CDR1 is MNHEY and CDR2 SVGAGI. The CDR3 length is 15 residues. The V gene end was trimmed by 0 bases and the J gene end by 8 bases; junction bases not matched to a gene: 4. The CDR3 is CASSYSRQGAYEQFF. In DNA, the CDR3 is TGTGCCAGCAGTTACTCGAGACAGGGGGCATATGAGCAGTTCTTC.

The chain joins TRBV9 to TRBJ2-7, with 9 bases lining up with TRBD1. V lost 0 bases and J lost 1; bases outside the gene matches: 11. Germline V gives CDR1 SGDLS, CDR2 YYNGEE. This CDR3 spans 18 amino acids. CDR3 protein: CASSVGTGALGLSYEQYF. In DNA, the CDR3 is TGTGCCAGCAGCGTAGGGACAGGGGCGTTGGGTTTATCCTACGAGCAGTACTTC. Full variable domain (rest looked up from reference TRBV9 and TRBJ2-7): DSGVTQTPKHLITATGQRVTLRCSPRSGDLSVYWYQQSLDQGLQFLIQYYNGEERAKGNILERFSAQQFPDLHSELNLSSLELGDSALYFCASSVGTGALGLSYEQYFGPGTRLTVT.

The chain has TRBV19 and TRBJ1-2, with 8 bases lining up with TRBD1. Germline V gene sequence: CDR1 LNHDA, CDR2 SQIVND (reference sequence). CDR3 length equals 15 residues. V was pared by 7 bases and J by 3 bases, with 10 bases of the junction left unmatched. DNA for the CDR3: TGTGCCAGTACCCCGCGGACAGGGAGGGACTATGGCTACACCTTC. Protein product: CASTPRTGRDYGYTF.

The CDR3 loop is CASSITGTSGYTF. CDR3 coding DNA: TGTGCCAGTAGTATTACAGGGACATCAGGCTACACCTTC. V is TRBV19 and J is TRBJ1-2; perhaps TRBD1 as D (6 bases). This CDR3 has 13 amino acids. V lost 3 bases, J lost 8 bases, and 13 bases lay in between. The germline V gene has CDR1 LNHDA and CDR2 SQIVND (reference sequence).

V is TRBV18 and J is TRBJ1-1, with D possibly TRBD1 on 5 matching bases. Germline lookup yields CDR1 KGHSH and CDR2 LQKENI. The CDR3 runs 16 residues. V was pared by 1 base and J by 4 bases, with 16 bases between. CDR3 coding DNA: TGTGCCAGCTCACCACAGGGGTCGGGTTTACGCACTGAAGCTTTCTTT. Amino acid sequence: CASSPQGSGLRTEAFF.

This chain joins TRBV6-1 and TRBJ2-7, with D tentatively TRBD2 (5 bases). V lost 10 bases, J lost 4 bases, and 11 bases lay in between. The germline gives CDR1 MNHNS, CDR2 SASEGT. The CDR3 spans 11 residues. CDR3 sequence: CATSGGYEQYF. As DNA, the CDR3 is TGTGCCACCTCTGGAGGTTACGAGCAGTACTTC.

The chain joins TRBV5-1 to TRBJ1-3, with D perhaps matching TRBD1 (5 bases). The CDR3 spans 17 residues. V lost 4 bases to trimming and J lost 0 bases, with 17 bases between them. Germline V gene data show CDR1 as SGHRS and CDR2 as YFSETQ. The CDR3, as DNA: TGCGCCAGCAGCGGGGGGTCCGGGACGGCCTCTGGAAACACCATATATTTT. Translating it yields CASSGGSGTASGNTIYF.

This clone appeared a single time. This chain connects TRBV25-1 to TRBJ1-2, with D maybe TRBD1 (6 bases). Germline CDR1 MGHDK, CDR2 SYGVNS. Trimming stripped 1 base from V and 8 bases from J, with 14 bases between. CDR3 length equals 14 residues. Here the CDR3 reads CASSEWGGAGGYTF. The DNA for the CDR3 is TGTGCCAGCAGTGAATGGGGGGGCGCTGGGGGCTACACCTTC.

V and J are TRBV6-1 and TRBJ2-5; weak D call: TRBD2 (6 bases). Trimming removed 0 bases from V and 1 base from J, with 18 bases in between. The CDR3 is 18 residues long. CDR1 is MNHNS, CDR2 SASEGT, per germline. CDR3 nucleotide sequence: TGTGCCAGCAGTGAAGCGCGATGGGTTGGAGGGCCCCAAGAGACCCAGTACTTC. This translates into CASSEARWVGGPQETQYF.

In nucleotides, the CDR3 is TGTGCCAGCAGCCAAGAAGGGGCAGGGTCCTACGAGCAGTACTTC. It specifies CASSQEGAGSYEQYF. This chain connects TRBV14 to TRBJ2-7; tentatively, D is TRBD1 (5 bases). V was clipped by 0 bases and J by 1 base, with 10 bases between them. The CDR3 contains 15 residues. CDR1 SGHDN and CDR2 FVKESK come from the germline V gene. Full variable domain (remainder filled in from reference TRBV14 and TRBJ2-7): EAGVTQFPSHSVIEKGQTVTLRCDPISGHDNLYWYRRVMGKEIKFLLHFVKESKQDESGMPNNRFLAERTGGTYSTLKVQPAELEDSGVYFCASSQEGAGSYEQYFGPGTRLTVT.

The rearrangement joins TRBV7-2 to TRBJ2-2; 8 nucleotides match TRBD2. The CDR3 extends over 15 amino acids. The V gene end was trimmed by 1 base and the J gene end by 7 bases; junction bases not matched to a gene: 5. CDR1 and CDR2 from the germline V gene are SGHTA and FQGNSA. DNA of the CDR3: TGTGCCAGCAGCTTAGTCGGGGGGGCAAACGGGGAGCTGTTTTTT. This gives the protein CASSLVGGANGELFF.

The chain has TRBV6-1 and TRBJ1-1, with TRBD1 identical over 7 bases. The CDR3 is 15 amino acids. The trim removed 7 bases at V and 0 bases at J, leaving 8 bases unmatched. Germline loops: CDR1 MNHNS, CDR2 SASEGT. For the CDR3, the DNA is TGTGCCAGCAAAAACACCGGGACAGTGAACACTGAAGCTTTCTTT. Translated: CASKNTGTVNTEAFF.

This clone was seen a few times. The rearrangement joins TRBV27 to TRBJ1-1; weak D call: TRBD1 (5 bases). Trimming stripped 10 bases from V and 3 bases from J, with 15 bases between. CDR3 length: 13 amino acids. CDR1 is MNHEY, CDR2 SMNVEV, per germline (reference sequence). The CDR3: CATRGKAYTEAFF. CDR3 nucleotides: TGTGCCACTAGGGGCAAAGCGTACACTGAAGCTTTCTTT.

V is TRBV5-1 and J is TRBJ1-1; D gene uncertain. With 4 bases removed from V and 1 base from J, the gap between germline ends came to 14 bases. CDR1 is SGHRS and CDR2 is YFSETQ in the germline V gene. The CDR3 is 15 residues long. CDR3 loop: CASSASGRWNTEAFF. Written as DNA, the CDR3 is TGCGCCAGCAGCGCCTCAGGCCGGTGGAACACTGAAGCTTTCTTT.

This rearrangement joins TRBV9 to TRBJ2-3, with D uncertain. Germline loops: CDR1 SGDLS, CDR2 YYNGEE. The CDR3 sequence is 14 residues long. Trimming removed 1 base from V and 5 bases from J, with 11 bases in between. CDR3 nucleotide sequence: TGTGCCAGCAGCGTATACGGCGGTAGAGATACGCAGTATTTT. Protein product: CASSVYGGRDTQYF.

V and J are TRBV30 and TRBJ2-1; D is unresolved. V lost 1 base and J 6 bases, leaving 4 bases between the germline ends. Germline values: CDR1 GTSNPN, CDR2 SVGIG (reference sequence). CDR3 size: 11 residues. The CDR3 region has the DNA TGTGCCTGGAGTGCCTTCAATGAGCAGTTCTTC. Its protein is CAWSAFNEQFF.

The gene calls are TRBV30 and TRBJ1-2; weak D call: TRBD1 (6 bases). The CDR3 length is 13 residues. V was pared by 3 bases and J by 4 bases, with 12 bases between. Germline V gene data show CDR1 as GTSNPN and CDR2 as SVGIG (reference sequence). CDR3 loop: CAWSRGGGYGYTF. The CDR3 DNA reads TGTGCCTGGAGCAGGGGCGGTGGCTATGGCTACACCTTC.

The CDR3 DNA follows: TGTGCCAGCAGCTTCCCGGGAGGGATTGGCGGCTACACCTTC. Residues: CASSFPGGIGGYTF. The chain is built from TRBV7-2 and TRBJ1-2, with D hard to call. The CDR3 totals 14 residues. Germline loops: CDR1 SGHTA, CDR2 FQGNSA. V shed 3 bases and J shed 8 bases, with 16 bases lying between them.

The V gene is TRBV29-1, the J gene TRBJ1-1; D remains unclear. Germline V gives CDR1 SQVTM, CDR2 ANQGSEA. This CDR3 has 11 amino acids. Trimming took off 7 bases at V and 0 bases at J, with 6 bases between the two ends. CDR3 loop: CSAYMNTEAFF. Here the CDR3 DNA reads TGCAGCGCATACATGAACACTGAAGCTTTCTTT.

V usage is TRBV5-6 and J usage is TRBJ1-2, with a possible D match to TRBD1 (6 bases). The length of the CDR3 is 11 residues. The germline gives CDR1 SGHDT, CDR2 YYEEEE. Trimming took off 3 bases at V and 7 bases at J, with 7 bases between the two ends. This CDR3 is CASSSRGGYTF. Written as DNA, the CDR3 is TGTGCCAGCAGCTCCAGGGGTGGCTACACCTTC.

The chain couples TRBV5-8 to TRBJ1-5; 7 positions match TRBD1. J gave up 10 bases and V 2 bases, and 9 bases lay outside the gene matches. CDR3 length: 14 amino acids. Germline loops: CDR1 SGHTS, CDR2 YDEGEE. The CDR3 DNA reads TGTGCCAGCAGCTTCGACAGGGCTATTGGTCCCCAGCATTTT. Translating it yields CASSFDRAIGPQHF.

The chain combines TRBV6-5 with TRBJ2-7, with D hard to call. CDR3 length equals 13 residues. The V gene's germline CDR1 is MNHEY and CDR2 SVGAGI. Trimming took 4 bases from V and 3 from J, leaving 10 bases between them. The CDR3 spells CASSSVRFYEQYF. The CDR3 DNA sequence: TGTGCCAGCAGTTCGGTCAGGTTCTACGAGCAGTACTTC.

The chain employs TRBV9 and TRBJ1-1, with a possible D match to TRBD1 (5 bases). This CDR3 spans 15 amino acids. Germline V gives CDR1 SGDLS, CDR2 YYNGEE. V was trimmed by 4 bases and J by 4 bases, leaving 17 bases between them. The CDR3 sequence: CASSTTAGGFTEAFF. CDR3 coding DNA: TGTGCCAGCAGCACAACGGCGGGGGGGTTCACTGAAGCTTTCTTT.

This chain uses TRBV7-9 with TRBJ2-1; 12 nucleotides agree with TRBD2. CDR1 SEHNR and CDR2 FQNEAQ come from the germline V gene (reference sequence). CDR3 length equals 16 residues. The ends lost 3 bases at V and 8 bases at J; junction bases unmatched: 8. Here the CDR3 reads CASSFILAGGLDEQFF. CDR3 DNA sequence: TGTGCCAGCAGCTTTATTCTAGCGGGAGGGTTGGATGAGCAGTTCTTC.

This clone was seen a few times. This rearrangement joins TRBV9 to TRBJ1-2; 7 nucleotides agree with TRBD1. The length of the CDR3 is 15 residues. Germline-derived CDR1 and CDR2 are SGDLS and YYNGEE. The junction had 9 bases not matched to a gene; V was cut back by 3 bases and J by 4 bases. CDR3 nucleotide sequence: TGTGCCAGCAGCGCCCGGGACAGCTCATCCTATGGCTACACCTTC. It specifies CASSARDSSSYGYTF.

J is TRBJ1-5 and V is TRBV10-2; weak D call: TRBD1 (6 bases). CDR3 length equals 14 residues. Germline lookup yields CDR1 WSHSY and CDR2 SAAADI. The V and J ends lost 6 bases and 7 bases respectively, with 16 bases between them. In DNA form, the CDR3 reads TGCGCCAGCAGCCCCAACTGGGACAAACAGCCCCAGCATTTT. Translation gives CASSPNWDKQPQHF.

V gene TRBV28 combines with J gene TRBJ1-1; TRBD1 matches at 9 bases. Germline V gene sequence: CDR1 MDHEN, CDR2 SYDVKM. There are 11 residues in the CDR3. V dropped 11 bases and J dropped 8; count of bases not matched to a gene: 6. The chain's CDR3 is CAVTGGEEAFF. Written as DNA, the CDR3 is TGTGCCGTCACAGGGGGCGAAGAAGCTTTCTTT.

Of note for this clone: One end of the junction is discordant with germline, which a read error may explain. V is TRBV5-6 and J is TRBJ2-1; 14 bases agree with TRBD2. The V gene's germline CDR1 is SGHDT and CDR2 YYEEEE. This CDR3 is 13 amino acids long. CDR3 residues: CASSSRLAGGHVF. CDR3 bases: TGTGCCAGCAGCTCCAGACTAGCGGGGGGGCATGTCTTC.